A single T cell receptor (beta chain) is shown here with its context. The CDR3 runs to 15 residues. The germline gives CDR1 SGHRS, CDR2 YFSETQ. Trimming pared 0 bases from V and 0 bases from J, leaving 4 bases between. Around 10^5 TCR templates per sample were assayed. Produced via immunoSEQ multiplex PCR; TCRdb's table is partial and in-frame only. The sample yields roughly 120,000 clones, approximately 94% seen once. These data originate in a study of siplizumab effects on memory and regulatory T cells. The specimen was non-Treg CD4+ T cells sorted from blood. The clonotype was recovered from a human donor in good health. J is TRBJ2-6 and V is TRBV5-1, with no clear D. CDR3 region: CASSLGSSGANVLTF. DNA of the CDR3: TGCGCCAGCAGCTTGGGGAGCTCTGGGGCCAACGTCCTGACTTTC. The complete variable domain, with remaining parts taken from reference TRBV5-1 and TRBJ2-6, reads KAGVTQTPRYLIKTRGQQVTLSCSPISGHRSVSWYQQTPGQGLQFLFEYFSETQRNKGNFPGRFSGRQFSNSRSEMNVSTLELGDSALYLCASSLGSSGANVLTFGAGSRLTVL.